Described below is a single TCR beta chain sequence and its context. The entry originates in a study of control samples from healthy donors and cancer patients. Germline CDR1 is ENHRY and CDR2 is SYGVKD. This CDR3 is built from 12 residues. Trimming removed 3 bases from V and 8 bases from J, with 10 bases in between. Method: immunoSEQ multiplex PCR; TCRdb's copy keeps in-frame clones and lacks some. In the table there are around 100,000 clones, about 85% of which are singletons. The genes are TRBV10-3 and TRBJ1-2; D gene unclear. The source of this sequence is a woman in her seventies in good health. The sequencing input was blood. CDR3 protein: CAISESDGGYTF. The CDR3 region has the DNA TGTGCCATCAGTGAATCCGACGGAGGCTACACCTTC.